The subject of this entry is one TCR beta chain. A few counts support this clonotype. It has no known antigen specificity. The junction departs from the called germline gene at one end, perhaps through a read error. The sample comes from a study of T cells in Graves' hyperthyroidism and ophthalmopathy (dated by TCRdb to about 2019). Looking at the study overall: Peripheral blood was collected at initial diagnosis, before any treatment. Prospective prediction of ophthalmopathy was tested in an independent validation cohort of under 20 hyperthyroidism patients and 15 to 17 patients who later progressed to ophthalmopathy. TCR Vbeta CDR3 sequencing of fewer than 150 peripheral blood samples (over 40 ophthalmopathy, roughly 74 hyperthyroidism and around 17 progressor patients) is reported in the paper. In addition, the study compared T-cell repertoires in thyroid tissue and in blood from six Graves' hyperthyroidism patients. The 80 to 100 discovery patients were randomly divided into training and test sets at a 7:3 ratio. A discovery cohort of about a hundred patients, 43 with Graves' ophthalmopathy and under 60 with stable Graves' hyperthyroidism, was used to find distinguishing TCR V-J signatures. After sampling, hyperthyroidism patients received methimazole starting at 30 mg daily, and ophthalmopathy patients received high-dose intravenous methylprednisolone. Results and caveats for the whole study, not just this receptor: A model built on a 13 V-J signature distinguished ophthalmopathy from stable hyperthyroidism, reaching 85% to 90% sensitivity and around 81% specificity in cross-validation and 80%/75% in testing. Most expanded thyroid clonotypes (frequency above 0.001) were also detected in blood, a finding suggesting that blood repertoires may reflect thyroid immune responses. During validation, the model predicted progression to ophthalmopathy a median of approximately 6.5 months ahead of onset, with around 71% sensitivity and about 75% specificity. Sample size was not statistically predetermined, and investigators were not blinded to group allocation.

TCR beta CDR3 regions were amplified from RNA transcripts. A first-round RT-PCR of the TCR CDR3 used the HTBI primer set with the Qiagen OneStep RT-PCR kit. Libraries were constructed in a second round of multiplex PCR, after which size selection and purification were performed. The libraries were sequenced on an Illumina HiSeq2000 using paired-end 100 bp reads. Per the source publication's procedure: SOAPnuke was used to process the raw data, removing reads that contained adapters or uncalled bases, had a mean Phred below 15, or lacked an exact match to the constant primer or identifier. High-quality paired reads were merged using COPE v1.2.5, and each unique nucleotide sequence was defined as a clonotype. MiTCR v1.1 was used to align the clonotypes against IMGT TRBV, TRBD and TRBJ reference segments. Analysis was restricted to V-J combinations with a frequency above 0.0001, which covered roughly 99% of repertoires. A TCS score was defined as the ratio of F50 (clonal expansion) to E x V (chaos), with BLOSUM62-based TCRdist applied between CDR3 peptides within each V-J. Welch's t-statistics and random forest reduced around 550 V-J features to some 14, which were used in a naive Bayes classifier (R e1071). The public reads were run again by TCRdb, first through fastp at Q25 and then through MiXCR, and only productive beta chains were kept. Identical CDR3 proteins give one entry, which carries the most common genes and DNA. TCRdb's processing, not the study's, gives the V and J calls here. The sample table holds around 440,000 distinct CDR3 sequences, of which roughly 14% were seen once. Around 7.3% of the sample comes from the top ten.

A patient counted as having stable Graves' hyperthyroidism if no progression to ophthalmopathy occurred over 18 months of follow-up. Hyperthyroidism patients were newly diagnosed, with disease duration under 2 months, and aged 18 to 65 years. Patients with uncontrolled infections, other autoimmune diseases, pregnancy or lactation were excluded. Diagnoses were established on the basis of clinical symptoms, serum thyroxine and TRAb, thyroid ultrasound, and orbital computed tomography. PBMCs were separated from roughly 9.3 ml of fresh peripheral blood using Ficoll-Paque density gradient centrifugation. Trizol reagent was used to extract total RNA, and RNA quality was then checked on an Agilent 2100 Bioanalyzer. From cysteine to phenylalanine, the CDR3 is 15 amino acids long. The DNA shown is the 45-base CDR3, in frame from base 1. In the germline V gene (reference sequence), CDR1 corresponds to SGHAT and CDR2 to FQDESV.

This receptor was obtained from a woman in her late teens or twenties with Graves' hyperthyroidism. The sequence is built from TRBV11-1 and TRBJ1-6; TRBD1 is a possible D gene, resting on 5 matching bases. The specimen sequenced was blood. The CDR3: CASSLAQGGNSPLHF. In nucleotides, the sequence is TGTGCCAGCAGCCTAGCCCAGGGAGGCAATTCACCCCTCCACTTT. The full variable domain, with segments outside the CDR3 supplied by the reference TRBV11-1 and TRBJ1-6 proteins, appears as EAEVAQSPRYKITEKSQAVAFWCDPISGHATLYWYRQILGQGPELLVQFQDESVVDDSQLPKDRFSAERLKGVDSTLKIQPAELGDSAMYLCASSLAQGGNSPLHFGNGTRLTVT.